This T cell receptor beta chain was recovered during a study of TIL therapy for anti-PD-1-resistant metastatic lung cancer. Turning to the study itself: Tumor harvest preceded PD-1/PD-L1 blockade, followed by nivolumab treatment. Most patients had lung adenocarcinoma. Tumors carried a median about 1.4 non-synonymous mutations per megabase.

Specified time point: pre-treatment sample, taken before nivolumab and TIL therapy. This was the immunoSEQ v3 assay. TCRdb's table, derived via immunoSEQ multiplex PCR, lists solely in-frame clones and lacks some. The sample contains about 46,000 clones, 65% to 90% of which appear only once. The CDR3 totals 15 residues. Germline CDR1 is SGHTA and CDR2 is FQGNSA. Trimming cost V 5 bases and J 5 bases; bases outside gene matches: 12. The study, taken as a whole, reports: After infusion, TIL clonotypes partly replaced peripheral T cells and declined over months.

Concerning this clone itself: Its antigen is not identified.

This receptor was obtained from a person aged 25 to 80 with non-small cell lung cancer. The material sequenced was blood, taken at baseline. This chain links TRBV7-2 with TRBJ2-7; TRBD2 agrees at 7 bases. Here the CDR3 reads CASSQGSLRGDEQYF. The CDR3, as DNA: TGTGCCAGCAGCCAGGGTTCGTTACGGGGGGACGAGCAGTACTTC.